Shown below are 18 T cell receptor beta chains from a single sample sequenced in a study of blood T cell repertoires in COVID-19. Clones were read by immunoSEQ multiplex PCR, and TCRdb kept only the in-frame ones, dropping some. Seen here are roughly 99,000 clones, about 90% observed once, and the top ten hold approximately 1.2%. The specimen was peripheral blood. The source is a woman aged 25 to 39 with acute or convalescent COVID-19.

This clone was recorded only once. This chain uses TRBV7-3 with TRBJ2-1; 9 positions match TRBD1. CDR1 and CDR2 (germline): SGHTA, FQGTGA. The junction had 0 bases not matched to a gene; V was cut back by 3 bases and J by 0 bases. The CDR3 extends over 15 amino acids. The CDR3 nucleotides read TGTGCCAGCAGCTTGGGACAGGGCTCCTACAATGAGCAGTTCTTC. Its protein product is CASSLGQGSYNEQFF.

This chain connects TRBV4-1 to TRBJ2-5, with 8 bases aligning to TRBD2. With V trimmed by 4 bases and J by 4 bases, 11 bases remained unmatched. Germline V gene data show CDR1 as MGHRA and CDR2 as YSYEKL. CDR3 size: 16 residues. CDR3 protein: CASSLVRGGALETQYF. In DNA, the CDR3 is TGCGCCAGCAGCCTTGTCCGGGGGGGGGCCTTAGAGACCCAGTACTTC.

The rearrangement links TRBV7-9 to TRBJ2-5; D may be TRBD1 (5 bases). Germline V lookup: CDR1 SEHNR, CDR2 FQNEAQ (reference sequence). The CDR3 consists of 14 residues. Trimming shortened V by 2 bases and J by 2 bases, and 9 bases separated the two germline ends. CDR3 protein: CASSLIAGQETQYF. The DNA for the CDR3 is TGTGCCAGCAGCTTAATCGCAGGGCAAGAGACCCAGTACTTC.

V is TRBV4-2 and J is TRBJ2-1; no reliable D call. Germline CDR1 is LGHNA and CDR2 is YNFKEQ. V gave up 0 bases and J gave up 7 bases, with 13 bases separating them. CDR3 length: 15 residues. In nucleotides, the CDR3 is TGTGCCAGCAGCCAAGAGGAAACTCAGACAAATGAGCAGTTCTTC. It codes for CASSQEETQTNEQFF.

This clone was seen more than once but under ten times. CDR3 nucleotide sequence: TGTGCCAGCAGCCAAGACCGAGGACTCTACGAGCAGTACTTC. It is translated as CASSQDRGLYEQYF. V gene TRBV4-2 combines with J gene TRBJ2-7; a possible D gene is TRBD2 (5 bases). Trimming shortened V by 0 bases and J by 3 bases, and 9 bases separated the two germline ends. CDR1 LGHNA and CDR2 YNFKEQ come from the germline V gene. This CDR3 is built from 14 residues.

The genes are TRBV5-1 and TRBJ2-2; D not certain. V gave up 0 bases and J gave up 7 bases, with 10 bases separating them. CDR1 and CDR2 (germline): SGHRS, YFSETQ. This CDR3 region has 14 residues. The CDR3 sequence is CASSLDHEHGELFF. Written as DNA, the CDR3 is TGCGCCAGCAGCTTGGATCATGAGCACGGGGAGCTGTTTTTT.

The V gene is TRBV5-4, the J gene TRBJ2-7; D is perhaps TRBD1 (6 bases). Trimming removed 0 bases at V and 5 bases at J, with 9 bases between. Germline V gene sequence: CDR1 SGHNT, CDR2 YYREEE (reference sequence). The CDR3 sequence is 13 residues long. The CDR3 nucleotides are TGTGCCAGCAGCTTGGACAGGGAGCACGAGCAGTACTTC. This codes for CASSLDREHEQYF.

This chain uses TRBV30 with TRBJ1-2; tentatively, D is TRBD1 (6 bases). V lost 2 bases, J lost 7 bases, and 11 bases lay in between. CDR3 length equals 12 residues. From germline, CDR1 is GTSNPN and CDR2 SVGIG (reference sequence). The CDR3 sequence is CAWSRGARGYTF. CDR3 nucleotides: TGTGCCTGGAGTCGGGGGGCGCGTGGCTACACCTTC.

V and J are TRBV6-5 and TRBJ2-7; D is ambiguous. CDR3 length equals 15 residues. Germline V gene data show CDR1 as MNHEY and CDR2 as SVGAGI. V lost 8 bases and J lost 2, with 19 bases in between. The CDR3 bases are TGTGCCAGCGCCAGTGTGGGTCTAGAGGCCTACGAGCAGTACTTC. It translates to CASASVGLEAYEQYF.

The rearrangement links TRBV5-1 to TRBJ2-2, with 11 bases aligning to TRBD2. Trimming cost V 5 bases and J 3 bases; bases outside gene matches: 3. The CDR3 totals 15 residues. Germline values: CDR1 SGHRS, CDR2 YFSETQ. Written as DNA, the CDR3 is TGCGCCAGCAGGGGGGGACTAGCGGACACCGGGGAGCTGTTTTTT. It specifies CASRGGLADTGELFF.

The gene calls are TRBV19 and TRBJ2-3; 7 bases map to TRBD2. Germline V gives CDR1 LNHDA, CDR2 SQIVND (reference sequence). This CDR3 region has 16 residues. Trimming took 3 bases from V and 3 from J; bases not matched to a gene: 9. The CDR3 loop is CASSIPDGRSTDTQYF. CDR3 coding DNA: TGTGCCAGTAGTATCCCCGACGGGAGGTCGACAGATACGCAGTATTTT.

The V and J genes are TRBV3-1 (or the pseudogene TRBV3-2) and TRBJ1-6, with D possibly matching TRBD1 (5 bases). The CDR3 totals 16 residues. Per germline, CDR1 LGHDT and CDR2 YNNKEL (reference sequence). The V and J ends lost 4 bases and 5 bases respectively, with 15 bases between them. CDR3 region: CASSPTWTSNNSPLHF. DNA of the CDR3: TGTGCCAGCAGCCCAACCTGGACATCGAATAATTCACCCCTCCACTTT.

The rearrangement uses TRBV4-3 and TRBJ1-1; no clear D. V shed 4 bases and J shed 3 bases, with 18 bases lying between them. Germline assignment: CDR1 LGHNA and CDR2 YSLEER. This CDR3 is 16 amino acids long. The CDR3 loop reads CASSPKPYGLDTEAFF. CDR3 sequence (DNA): TGCGCCAGCAGCCCCAAGCCATATGGTCTTGACACTGAAGCTTTCTTT.

This clone appeared a single time. The V and J genes are TRBV11-2 and TRBJ2-3, with TRBD2 as a possible D gene (6 bases). With 1 base removed from V and 3 bases from J, the gap between germline ends came to 20 bases. Per the germline V gene, CDR1 is SGHAT and CDR2 is FQNNGV. This CDR3 is 18 amino acids long. The CDR3 loop is CASSLGFGWTSGTDTQYF. The CDR3 nucleotides are TGTGCCAGCAGCTTAGGGTTCGGTTGGACGAGCGGGACAGATACGCAGTATTTT.

V and J are TRBV29-1 and TRBJ2-1, with 10 bases that match TRBD1. Germline loops: CDR1 SQVTM, CDR2 ANQGSEA. This CDR3 contains 13 residues. After removal of 4 bases from V and 6 bases from J, the junction contained 3 bases not matched to a gene. The CDR3 here is CSVAGTGANEQFF. CDR3 coding DNA: TGCAGCGTTGCCGGGACAGGGGCCAATGAGCAGTTCTTC.

The chain joins TRBV6-2 or TRBV6-3 to TRBJ2-3, with TRBD2 identical over 8 bases. Germline V gene data show CDR1 as MNHEY and CDR2 as SVGEGT. The J segment lost 3 bases and the V segment lost 4 bases, leaving 6 bases of the junction unmatched. This CDR3 is built from 15 residues. CDR3 nucleotides: TGTGCCAGCAGTTTTAAGCGGGGGCTAACAGATACGCAGTATTTT. Translating it yields CASSFKRGLTDTQYF.

The chain carries TRBV14 and TRBJ1-1, with 7 nucleotides matching TRBD1. The ends lost 4 bases at V and 6 bases at J; junction bases unmatched: 5. CDR3 size: 13 residues. The V gene's germline CDR1 is SGHDN and CDR2 FVKESK. CDR3 sequence: CASSRTGVSEAFF. DNA for the CDR3: TGTGCCAGCAGCCGAACAGGGGTATCTGAAGCTTTCTTT.

This clone is a singleton in its sample. The V gene is TRBV7-2, the J gene TRBJ1-3; TRBD1 aligns across 7 bases. This CDR3 comprises 15 residues. Germline trimming cut 4 bases from V and 0 bases from J; bases unmatched to any gene: 3. CDR1 SGHTA and CDR2 FQGNSA come from the germline V gene. CDR3 in amino acids: CASSWDSPSGNTIYF. The CDR3 DNA sequence: TGTGCCAGCAGCTGGGACAGTCCCTCTGGAAACACCATATATTTT.